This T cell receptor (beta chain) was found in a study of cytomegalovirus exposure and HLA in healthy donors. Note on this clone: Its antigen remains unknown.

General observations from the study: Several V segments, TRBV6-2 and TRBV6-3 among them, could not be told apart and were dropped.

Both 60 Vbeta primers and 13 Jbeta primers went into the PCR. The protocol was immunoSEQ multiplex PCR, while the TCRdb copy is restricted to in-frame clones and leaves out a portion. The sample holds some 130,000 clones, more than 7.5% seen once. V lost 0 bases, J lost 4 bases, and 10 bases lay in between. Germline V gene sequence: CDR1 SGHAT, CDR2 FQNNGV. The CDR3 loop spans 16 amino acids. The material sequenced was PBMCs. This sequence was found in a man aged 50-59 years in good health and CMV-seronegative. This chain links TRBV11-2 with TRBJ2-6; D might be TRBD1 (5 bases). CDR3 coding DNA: TGTGCCAGCAGCTTAGATCCAGGGCCAGGGGCCAACGTCCTGACTTTC. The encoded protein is CASSLDPGPGANVLTF.